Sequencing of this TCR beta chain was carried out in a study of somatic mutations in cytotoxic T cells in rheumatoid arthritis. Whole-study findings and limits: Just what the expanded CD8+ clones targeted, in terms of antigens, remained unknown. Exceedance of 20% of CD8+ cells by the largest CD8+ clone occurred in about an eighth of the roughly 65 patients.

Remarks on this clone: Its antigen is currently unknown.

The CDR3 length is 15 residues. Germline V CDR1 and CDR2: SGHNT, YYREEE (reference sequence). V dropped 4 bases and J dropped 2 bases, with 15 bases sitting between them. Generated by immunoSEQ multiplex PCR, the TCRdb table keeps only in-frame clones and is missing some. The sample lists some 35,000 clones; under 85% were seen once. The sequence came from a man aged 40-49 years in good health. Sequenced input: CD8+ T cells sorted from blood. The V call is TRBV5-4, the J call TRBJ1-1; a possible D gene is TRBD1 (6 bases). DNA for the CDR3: TGTGCCAGCAGCCTCTGGGGGCAGGGCAACACTGAAGCTTTCTTT. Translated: CASSLWGQGNTEAFF.